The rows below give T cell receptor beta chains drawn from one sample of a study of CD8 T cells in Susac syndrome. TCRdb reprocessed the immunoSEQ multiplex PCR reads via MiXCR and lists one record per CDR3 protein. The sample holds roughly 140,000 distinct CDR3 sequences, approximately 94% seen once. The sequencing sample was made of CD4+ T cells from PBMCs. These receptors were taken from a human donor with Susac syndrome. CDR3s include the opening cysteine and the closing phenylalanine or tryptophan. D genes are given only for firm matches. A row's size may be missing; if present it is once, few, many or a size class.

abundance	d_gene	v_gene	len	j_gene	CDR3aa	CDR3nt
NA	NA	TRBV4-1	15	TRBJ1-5	CASSQGRTGNQPQHF	TGCGCCAGCAGCCAAGGGCGGACAGGCAATCAGCCCCAGCATTTT
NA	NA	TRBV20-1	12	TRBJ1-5	CSASDTNQPQHF	TGCAGTGCTAGTGACACCAATCAGCCCCAGCATTTT
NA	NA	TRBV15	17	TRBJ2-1	CATSRDRWLEPSDEQFF	TGTGCCACCAGCAGAGATCGGTGGCTCGAACCCTCGGATGAGCAGTTCTTC
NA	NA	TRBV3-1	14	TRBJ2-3	CASSLSEGTDTQYF	TGTGCCAGCAGCCTTAGCGAGGGCACAGATACGCAGTATTTT
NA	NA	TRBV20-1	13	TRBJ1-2	CSARVGFHYGYTF	TGCAGTGCTAGAGTGGGTTTCCACTATGGCTACACCTTC
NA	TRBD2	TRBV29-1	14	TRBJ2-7	CSVVAGGGLGEQYF	TGCAGCGTTGTTGCGGGAGGCGGTCTAGGCGAGCAGTACTTC
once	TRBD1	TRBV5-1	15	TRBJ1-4	CASSPGQATNEKLFF	TGCGCCAGCAGCCCCGGACAGGCTACTAATGAAAAACTGTTTTTT
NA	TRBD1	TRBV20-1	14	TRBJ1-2	CSVTGTGYSYGYTF	TGCAGTGTCACCGGGACAGGGTATTCCTATGGCTACACCTTC
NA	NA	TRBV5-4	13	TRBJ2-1	CASSPTTYNEQFF	TGTGCCAGCAGCCCAACAACGTACAATGAGCAGTTCTTC
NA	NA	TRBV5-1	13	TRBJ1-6	CASSLGGLAPLHF	TGCGCCAGCAGCCTAGGGGGACTAGCACCCCTCCACTTT
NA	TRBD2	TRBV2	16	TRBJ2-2	CASSGPAGGGTGELFF	TGTGCCAGCAGTGGCCCAGCGGGAGGAGGGACCGGGGAGCTGTTTTTT
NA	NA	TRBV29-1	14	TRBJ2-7	CSVVGGQPPYEQYF	TGCAGCGTTGTGGGGGGCCAGCCCCCCTACGAGCAGTACTTC
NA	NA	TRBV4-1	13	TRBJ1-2	CASRMTGTYGYTF	TGCGCCAGCAGGATGACAGGCACCTATGGCTACACCTTC
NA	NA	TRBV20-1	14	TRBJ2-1	CSAGNGVSNNEQFF	TGCAGTGCTGGTAACGGGGTTTCTAACAATGAGCAGTTCTTC
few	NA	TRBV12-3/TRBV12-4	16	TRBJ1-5	CASSLGGVPSNQPQHF	TGTGCCAGCAGTTTAGGTGGAGTGCCGAGCAATCAGCCCCAGCATTTT
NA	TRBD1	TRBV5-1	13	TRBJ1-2	CASSWDRTYGYTF	TGCGCCAGCAGCTGGGACAGGACCTATGGCTACACCTTC
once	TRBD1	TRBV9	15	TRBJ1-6	CASSVTTGGDSPLHF	TGTGCCAGCAGCGTGACCACAGGGGGCGATTCACCCCTCCACTTT
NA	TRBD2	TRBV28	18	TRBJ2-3	CASSGEGGAGLRTDTQYF	TGTGCCAGCAGTGGGGAGGGCGGGGCAGGCCTCCGCACAGATACGCAGTATTTT
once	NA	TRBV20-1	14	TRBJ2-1	CSASSRTQAGEQFF	TGCAGTGCTAGTAGTCGCACCCAGGCTGGTGAGCAGTTCTTC
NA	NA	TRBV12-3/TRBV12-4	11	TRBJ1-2	CASSLTGSYTF	TGTGCCAGCAGTTTGACGGGGAGTTACACCTTC
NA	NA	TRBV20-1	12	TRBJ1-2	CSARESWYGYTF	TGCAGTGCTAGAGAATCGTGGTATGGCTACACCTTC
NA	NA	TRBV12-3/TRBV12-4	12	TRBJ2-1	CASSSRDTGQFF	TGTGCCAGCAGTTCCCGGGACACGGGGCAGTTCTTC
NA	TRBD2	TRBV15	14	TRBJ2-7	CATSTSSGSDEQYF	TGTGCCACCAGCACCTCTAGCGGGAGCGACGAGCAGTACTTC
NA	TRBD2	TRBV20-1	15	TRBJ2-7	CSARPSAGGRYEQYF	TGCAGTGCTAGACCGTCAGCGGGAGGCAGGTACGAGCAGTACTTC
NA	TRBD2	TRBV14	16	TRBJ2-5	CASSQVLAGGPETQYF	TGTGCCAGCAGCCAAGTACTAGCGGGAGGGCCGGAGACCCAGTACTTC
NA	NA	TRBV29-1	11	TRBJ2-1	CSVGEDNEQFF	TGCAGCGTTGGTGAAGACAATGAGCAGTTCTTC
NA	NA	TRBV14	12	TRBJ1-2	CASSQEDYGYTF	TGTGCCAGCAGCCAAGAGGACTATGGCTACACCTTC
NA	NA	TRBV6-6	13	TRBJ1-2	CASSYDNSRGYTF	TGTGCCAGCAGTTACGACAATTCACGTGGCTACACCTTC
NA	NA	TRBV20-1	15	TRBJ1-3	CSAPRAGSGGNTIYF	TGCAGTGCGCCGCGGGCAGGGTCCGGAGGAAACACCATATATTTT
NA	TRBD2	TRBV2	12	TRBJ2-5	CASSVRAGGQYF	TGTGCCAGCAGTGTACGAGCGGGGGGCCAGTACTTC
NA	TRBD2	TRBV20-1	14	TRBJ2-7	CRMAGTSGTYEQYF	TGCAGGATGGCCGGGACTAGCGGAACCTACGAGCAGTACTTC